Detailed here is one T cell receptor (beta chain). Its antigen is undetermined. Per individual sample, eight separate reactions were used to make cDNA. TCRdb reprocessed the 5' RACE reads and keeps a single row for each CDR3 protein, giving no DNA. Listed are approximately 200,000 distinct CDR3 sequences; roughly 8% falls within the top ten. These data belong to a study of monozygotic twins with inflammatory bowel disease. General observations from the study: Patient repertoires may carry noise from differing immunosuppressive treatments.

Looked up from germline, CDR1 is SGHVS and CDR2 is FNYEAQ. The CDR3 totals 12 residues. J is TRBJ2-7 and V is TRBV7-6; TCRdb's D call, TRBD1, is unchecked because there is no DNA. The clonotype was recovered from a human donor with ulcerative colitis or Crohn's disease, or a healthy co-twin of an affected twin (not recorded which). The sequencing input was blood. CDR3 protein: CASSLTAHEQYF.